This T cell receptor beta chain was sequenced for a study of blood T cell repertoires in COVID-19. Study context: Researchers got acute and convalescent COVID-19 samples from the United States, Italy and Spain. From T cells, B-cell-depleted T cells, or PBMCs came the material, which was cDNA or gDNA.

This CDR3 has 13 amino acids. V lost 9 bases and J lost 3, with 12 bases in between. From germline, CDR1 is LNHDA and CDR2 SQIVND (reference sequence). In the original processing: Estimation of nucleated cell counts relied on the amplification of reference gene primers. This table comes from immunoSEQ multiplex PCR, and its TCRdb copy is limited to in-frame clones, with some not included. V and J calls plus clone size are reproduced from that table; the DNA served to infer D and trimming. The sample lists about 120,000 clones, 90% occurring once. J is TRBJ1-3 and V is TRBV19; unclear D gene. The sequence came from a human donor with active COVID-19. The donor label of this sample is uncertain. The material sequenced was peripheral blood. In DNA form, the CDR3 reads TGTGCCAGCGCAGGACTGTTTGGAAACACCATATATTTT. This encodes CASAGLFGNTIYF.